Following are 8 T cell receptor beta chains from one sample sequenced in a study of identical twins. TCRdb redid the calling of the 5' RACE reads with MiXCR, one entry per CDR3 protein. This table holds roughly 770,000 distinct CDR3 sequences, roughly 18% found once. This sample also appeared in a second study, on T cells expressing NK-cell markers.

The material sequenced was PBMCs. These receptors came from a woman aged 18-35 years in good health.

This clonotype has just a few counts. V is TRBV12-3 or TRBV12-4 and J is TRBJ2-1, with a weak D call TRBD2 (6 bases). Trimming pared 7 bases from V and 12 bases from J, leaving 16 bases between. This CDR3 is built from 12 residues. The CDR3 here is CASTGGSVGQFF. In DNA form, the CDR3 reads TGTGCCAGCACCGGGGGTTCGGTGGGGCAGTTCTTC.

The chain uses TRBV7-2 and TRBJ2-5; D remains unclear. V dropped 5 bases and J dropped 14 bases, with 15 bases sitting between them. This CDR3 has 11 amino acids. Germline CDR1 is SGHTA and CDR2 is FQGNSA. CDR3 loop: CASSQPSFLYF. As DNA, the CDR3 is TGTGCCAGCAGCCAACCTTCTTTCCTCTACTTC.

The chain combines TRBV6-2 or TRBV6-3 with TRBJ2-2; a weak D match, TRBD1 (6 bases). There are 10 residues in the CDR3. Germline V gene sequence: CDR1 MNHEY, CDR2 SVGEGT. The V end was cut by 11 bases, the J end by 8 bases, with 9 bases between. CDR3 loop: CAARGGELFF. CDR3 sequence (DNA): TGTGCCGCCAGGGGAGGGGAGCTGTTTTTT.

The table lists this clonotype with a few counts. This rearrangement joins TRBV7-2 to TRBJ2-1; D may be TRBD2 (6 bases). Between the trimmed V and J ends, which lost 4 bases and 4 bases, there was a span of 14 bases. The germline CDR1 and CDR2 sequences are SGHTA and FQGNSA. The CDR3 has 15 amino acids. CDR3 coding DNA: TGTGCCAGCAGCTCCCAAAGGGCGGGGTACAATGAGCAGTTCTTC. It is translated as CASSSQRAGYNEQFF.

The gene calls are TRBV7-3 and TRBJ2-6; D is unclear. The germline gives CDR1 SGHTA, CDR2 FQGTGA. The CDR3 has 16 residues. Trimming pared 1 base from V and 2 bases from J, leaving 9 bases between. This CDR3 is CASSLKVIPGANVLTF. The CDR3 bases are TGTGCCAGCAGCTTAAAGGTGATTCCTGGGGCCAACGTCCTGACTTTC.

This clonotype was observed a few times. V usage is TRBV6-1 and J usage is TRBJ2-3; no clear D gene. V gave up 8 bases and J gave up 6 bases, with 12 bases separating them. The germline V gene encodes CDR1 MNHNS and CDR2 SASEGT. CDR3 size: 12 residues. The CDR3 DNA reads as TGTGCCAGCGGCTCTTATCTGGATACGCAGTATTTT. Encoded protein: CASGSYLDTQYF.

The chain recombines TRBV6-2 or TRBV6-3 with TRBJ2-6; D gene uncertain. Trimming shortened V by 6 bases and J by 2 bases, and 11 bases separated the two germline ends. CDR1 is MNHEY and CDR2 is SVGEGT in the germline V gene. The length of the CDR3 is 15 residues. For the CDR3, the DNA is TGTGCCAGCAGCCTCCCACCGGCTGGGGCCAACGTCCTGACTTTC. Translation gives CASSLPPAGANVLTF.

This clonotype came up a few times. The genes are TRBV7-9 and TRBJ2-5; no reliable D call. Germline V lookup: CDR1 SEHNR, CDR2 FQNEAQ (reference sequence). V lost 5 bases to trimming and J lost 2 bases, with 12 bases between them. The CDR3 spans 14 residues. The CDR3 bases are TGTGCCAGCAGCCCCCCACGTATGCAAGAGACCCAGTACTTC. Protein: CASSPPRMQETQYF. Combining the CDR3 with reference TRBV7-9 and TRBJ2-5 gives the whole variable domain DTGVSQNPRHKITKRGQNVTFRCDPISEHNRLYWYRQTLGQGPEFLTYFQNEAQLEKSRLLSDRFSAERPKGSFSTLEIQRTEQGDSAMYLCASSPPRMQETQYFGPGTRLLVL.